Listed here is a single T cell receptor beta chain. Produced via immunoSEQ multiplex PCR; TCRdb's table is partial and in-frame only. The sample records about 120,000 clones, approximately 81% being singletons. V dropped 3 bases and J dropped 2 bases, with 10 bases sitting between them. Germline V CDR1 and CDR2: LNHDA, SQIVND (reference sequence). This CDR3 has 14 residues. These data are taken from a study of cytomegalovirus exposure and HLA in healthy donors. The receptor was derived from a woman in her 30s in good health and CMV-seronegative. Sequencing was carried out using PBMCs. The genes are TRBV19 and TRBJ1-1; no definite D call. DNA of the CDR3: TGTGCCAGTAGTATCTCCCTAGTCAACACTGAAGCTTTCTTT. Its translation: CASSISLVNTEAFF. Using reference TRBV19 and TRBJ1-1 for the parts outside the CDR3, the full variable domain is DGGITQSPKYLFRKEGQNVTLSCEQNLNHDAMYWYRQDPGQGLRLIYYSQIVNDFQKGDIAEGYSVSREKKESFPLTVTSAQKNPTAFYLCASSISLVNTEAFFGQGTRLTVV.